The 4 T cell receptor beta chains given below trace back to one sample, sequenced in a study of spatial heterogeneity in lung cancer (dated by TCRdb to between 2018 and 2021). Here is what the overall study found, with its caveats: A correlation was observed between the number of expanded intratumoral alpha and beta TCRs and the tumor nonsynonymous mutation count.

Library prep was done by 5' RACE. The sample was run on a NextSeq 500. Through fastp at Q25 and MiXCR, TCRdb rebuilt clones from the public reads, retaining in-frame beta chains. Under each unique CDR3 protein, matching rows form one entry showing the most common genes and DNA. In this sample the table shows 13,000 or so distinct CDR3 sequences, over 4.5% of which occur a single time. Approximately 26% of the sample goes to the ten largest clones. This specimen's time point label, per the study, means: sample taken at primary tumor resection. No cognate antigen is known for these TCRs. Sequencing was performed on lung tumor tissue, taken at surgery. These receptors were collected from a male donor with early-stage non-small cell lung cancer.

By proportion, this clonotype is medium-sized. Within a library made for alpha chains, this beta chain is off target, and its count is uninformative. CDR3 residues: CASSWVPDSYEQYF. As DNA, the CDR3 is TGTGCCAGCAGCTGGGTCCCAGACTCCTACGAGCAGTACTTC. The rearrangement joins TRBV11-2 to TRBJ2-7; D gene unclear. V lost 4 bases and J 0 bases, leaving 10 bases between the germline ends. CDR3 length equals 14 residues. From germline, CDR1 is SGHAT and CDR2 FQNNGV. The whole variable domain, filled in from reference TRBV11-2 and TRBJ2-7, reads EAGVAQSPRYKIIEKRQSVAFWCNPISGHATLYWYQQILGQGPKLLIQFQNNGVVDDSQLPKDRFSAERLKGVDSTLKIQPAKLEDSAVYLCASSWVPDSYEQYFGPGTRLTVT.

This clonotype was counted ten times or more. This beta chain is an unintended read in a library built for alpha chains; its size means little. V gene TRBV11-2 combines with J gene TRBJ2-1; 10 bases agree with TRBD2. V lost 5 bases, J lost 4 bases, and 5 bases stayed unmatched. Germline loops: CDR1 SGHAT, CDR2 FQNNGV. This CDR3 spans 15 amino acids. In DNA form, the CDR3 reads TGTGCCAGCAGCGTGACTAGCGGGCATTACAATGAGCAGTTCTTC. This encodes CASSVTSGHYNEQFF.

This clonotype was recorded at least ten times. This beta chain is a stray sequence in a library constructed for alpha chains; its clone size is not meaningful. The CDR3 DNA follows: TGTGCCAGCAGTTACCGGGACAGCGGGAATTCACCCCTCCACTTT. Translated: CASSYRDSGNSPLHF. This sequence joins TRBV6-2 or TRBV6-3 and TRBJ1-6; 7 nucleotides line up with TRBD1. CDR3 length: 15 amino acids. V was clipped by 2 bases and J by 7 bases; unmatched bases: 5. Germline lookup yields CDR1 MNHEY and CDR2 SVGEGT.

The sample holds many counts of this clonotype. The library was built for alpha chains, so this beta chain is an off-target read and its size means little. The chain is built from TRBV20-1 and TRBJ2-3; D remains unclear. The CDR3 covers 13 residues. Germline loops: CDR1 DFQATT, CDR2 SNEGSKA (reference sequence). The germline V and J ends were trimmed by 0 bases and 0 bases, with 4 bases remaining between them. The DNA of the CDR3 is TGCAGTGCTAGAGATCACAGCACAGATACGCAGTATTTT. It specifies CSARDHSTDTQYF.